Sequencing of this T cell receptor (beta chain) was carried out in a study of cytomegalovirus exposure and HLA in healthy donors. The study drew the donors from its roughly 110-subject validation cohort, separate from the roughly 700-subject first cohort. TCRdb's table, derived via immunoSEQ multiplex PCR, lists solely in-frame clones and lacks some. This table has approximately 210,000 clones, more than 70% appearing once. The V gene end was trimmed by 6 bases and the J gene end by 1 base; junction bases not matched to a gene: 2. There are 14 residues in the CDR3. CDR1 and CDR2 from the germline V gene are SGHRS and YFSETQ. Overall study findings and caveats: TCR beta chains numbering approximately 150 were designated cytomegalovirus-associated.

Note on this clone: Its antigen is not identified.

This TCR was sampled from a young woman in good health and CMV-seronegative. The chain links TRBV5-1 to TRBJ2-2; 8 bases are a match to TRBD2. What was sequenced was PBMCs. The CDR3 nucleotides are TGCGCCAGCAACGCGGGGGGGAACACCGGGGAGCTGTTTTTT. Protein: CASNAGGNTGELFF.